This TCR beta chain was captured in a study of shared clonotypes between healthy human individuals. General study findings and limits: For sorted subsets, rarefaction showed incomplete sequencing despite large depth. The researchers took only blood, and tissue repertoires probably look different. Limitation of the genetic and exposure-history diversity represented came from the few donors.

The method was immunoSEQ multiplex PCR; TCRdb's version includes in-frame clones alone and lacks a portion of them. This table holds about 680,000 clones, about 92% found once. Notes on this clone: The antigen remains unidentified.

Germline lookup yields CDR1 LNHDA and CDR2 SQIVND (reference sequence). This CDR3 has 15 amino acids. Trimming removed 5 bases from V and 0 bases from J, with 11 bases in between. CD45RO-negative, CCR7-positively selected cells formed the naive CD8 fraction, excluding terminally differentiated effector memory CD45RA+ cells. The chain has TRBV19 and TRBJ2-1; D possibly matches TRBD1 or TRBD2 (5 bases each). The sequence was obtained from a man aged 25 to 40 in good health. The sample taken for sequencing was naive CD8+ T cells sorted from blood. The CDR3, as DNA: TGTGCCAGTAGTGCCTGGGGGAGCTCCTACAATGAGCAGTTCTTC. Translated, it gives CASSAWGSSYNEQFF.